Given below is one T cell receptor (beta chain) in context. Clones were read by immunoSEQ multiplex PCR, and TCRdb kept only the in-frame ones, dropping some. This sample has approximately 53,000 clones; around 93% occur once, and the top ten carry roughly 0.91%. The data were taken from a study of control samples from healthy donors and cancer patients. The CDR3 has 14 residues. The germline gives CDR1 MNHNY, CDR2 SVGAGI (reference sequence). V lost 6 bases and J lost 5; bases outside the gene matches: 4. The sample was PBMCs. This clonotype was obtained from a man aged 25 to 40 with colorectal cancer. V usage is TRBV6-6 and J usage is TRBJ1-4, with 9 bases identical to TRBD1. CDR3: CASSLDRGNEKLFF. CDR3 in DNA: TGTGCCAGCAGCCTAGACAGGGGGAATGAAAAACTGTTTTTT.